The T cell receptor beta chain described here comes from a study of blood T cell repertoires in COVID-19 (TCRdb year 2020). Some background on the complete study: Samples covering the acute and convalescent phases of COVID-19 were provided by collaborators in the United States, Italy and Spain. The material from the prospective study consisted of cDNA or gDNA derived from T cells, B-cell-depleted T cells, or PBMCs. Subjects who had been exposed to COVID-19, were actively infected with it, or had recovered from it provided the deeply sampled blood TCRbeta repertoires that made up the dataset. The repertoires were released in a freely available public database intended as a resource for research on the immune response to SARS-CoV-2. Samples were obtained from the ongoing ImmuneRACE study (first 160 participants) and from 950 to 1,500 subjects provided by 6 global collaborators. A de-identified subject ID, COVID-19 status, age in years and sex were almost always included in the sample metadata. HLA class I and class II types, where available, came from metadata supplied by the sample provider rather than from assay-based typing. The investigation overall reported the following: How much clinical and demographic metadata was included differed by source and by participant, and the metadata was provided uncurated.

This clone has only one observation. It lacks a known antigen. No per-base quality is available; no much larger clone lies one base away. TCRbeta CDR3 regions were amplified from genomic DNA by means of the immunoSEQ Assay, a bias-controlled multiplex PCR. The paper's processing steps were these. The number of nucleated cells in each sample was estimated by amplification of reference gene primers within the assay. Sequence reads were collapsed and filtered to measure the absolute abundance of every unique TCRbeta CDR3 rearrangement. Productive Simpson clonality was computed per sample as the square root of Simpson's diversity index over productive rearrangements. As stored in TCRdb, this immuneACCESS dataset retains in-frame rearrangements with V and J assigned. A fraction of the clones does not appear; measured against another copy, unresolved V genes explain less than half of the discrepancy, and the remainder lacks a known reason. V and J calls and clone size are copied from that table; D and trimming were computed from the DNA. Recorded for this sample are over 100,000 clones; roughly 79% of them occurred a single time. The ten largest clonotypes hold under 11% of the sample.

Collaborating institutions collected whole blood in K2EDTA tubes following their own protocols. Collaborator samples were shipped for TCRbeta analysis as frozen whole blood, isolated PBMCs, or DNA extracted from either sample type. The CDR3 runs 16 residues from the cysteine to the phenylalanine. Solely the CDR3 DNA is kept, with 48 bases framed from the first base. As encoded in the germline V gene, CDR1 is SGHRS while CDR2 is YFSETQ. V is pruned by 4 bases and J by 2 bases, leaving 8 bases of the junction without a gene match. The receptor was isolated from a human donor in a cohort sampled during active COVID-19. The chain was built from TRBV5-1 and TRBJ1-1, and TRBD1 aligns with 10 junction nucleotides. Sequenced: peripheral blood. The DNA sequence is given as TGCGCCAGCAGCCGACTGGACAGGGGGGAAAACACTGAAGCTTTCTTT. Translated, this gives CASSRLDRGENTEAFF.